Shown below are 10 T cell receptor beta chains from a single sample sequenced in a study of early T cells in non-severe SARS-CoV-2 infection. Via MiXCR, TCRdb re-called the 5' RACE reads, giving one row per CDR3 protein. Of about 83,000 distinct CDR3 sequences listed, roughly 13% are singletons. Sequencing input: whole blood. These receptor sequences come from an adult who was a healthcare worker with PCR-confirmed SARS-CoV-2 infection or an uninfected control (not recorded which).

The chain links TRBV5-1 to TRBJ1-1, with D uncertain. Trimming took 6 bases from V and 4 from J, leaving 7 bases between them. This CDR3 is built from 11 residues. Germline V gene sequence: CDR1 SGHRS, CDR2 YFSETQ. CDR3 nucleotide sequence: TGCGCCAGCAAGGGAGGCACTGAAGCTTTCTTT. Translated, it gives CASKGGTEAFF.

V is TRBV9 and J is TRBJ2-5; 7 bases align to TRBD1. From germline, CDR1 is SGDLS and CDR2 YYNGEE. Losses at the gene ends were 2 bases for V and 2 bases for J; bases not matched to a gene: 9. This CDR3 is 16 amino acids long. In DNA form, the CDR3 reads TGTGCCAGCAGCGTTGCAGCCGGGACAGTGCAAGAGACCCAGTACTTC. It encodes CASSVAAGTVQETQYF.

This clonotype was found many times. The CDR3 DNA reads as TGTGCCAGCAGTGATTGGGGGGTCATAGGAAACACCATATATTTT. Residues: CASSDWGVIGNTIYF. The chain joins TRBV6-1 to TRBJ1-3; tentative D call: TRBD1 (5 bases). The V end was cut by 3 bases, the J end by 4 bases, with 13 bases between. CDR3 size: 15 residues. Germline loops: CDR1 MNHNS, CDR2 SASEGT.

This clonotype turned up a few times. The chain employs TRBV4-2 and TRBJ2-7; TRBD2 aligns across 8 bases. Per germline, CDR1 LGHNA and CDR2 YNFKEQ. The V segment lost 5 bases and the J segment 2 bases; nucleotides outside the gene matches: 11. CDR3 length: 16 amino acids. The CDR3 is CASSARPGLGAYEQYF. The CDR3 DNA reads TGTGCCAGCAGCGCGCGGCCGGGACTAGGGGCCTACGAGCAGTACTTC.

V gene TRBV29-1 combines with J gene TRBJ2-1; 15 nucleotides match TRBD2. Germline lookup yields CDR1 SQVTM and CDR2 ANQGSEA. The junction had 8 bases not matched to a gene; V was cut back by 7 bases and J by 13 bases. The CDR3 consists of 13 residues. CDR3 in amino acids: CSAGTSGGPAQFF. CDR3 in DNA: TGCAGCGCTGGGACTAGCGGGGGGCCAGCCCAGTTCTTC.

V gene TRBV30 combines with J gene TRBJ1-1; no firm D call. The CDR3 is made up of 12 amino acids. Germline V gene lookup returns CDR1 GTSNPN and CDR2 SVGIG (reference sequence). The V gene lost 0 bases and the J gene lost 6 bases, with 8 bases spanning the gap. DNA for the CDR3: TGTGCCTGGAGTGTAAGGCCCTCTGAAGCTTTCTTT. Amino acid sequence: CAWSVRPSEAFF.

The genes are TRBV9 and TRBJ2-5; D is perhaps TRBD1 or TRBD2 (5 bases each). Germline V gene data show CDR1 as SGDLS and CDR2 as YYNGEE. The CDR3 is 14 residues long. Trimming removed 0 bases from V and 3 bases from J, with 9 bases in between. CDR3 protein: CASSVGGSEETQYF. CDR3 bases: TGTGCCAGCAGCGTAGGGGGGTCAGAAGAGACCCAGTACTTC.

This clonotype has at least ten counts. The chain couples TRBV6-2 or TRBV6-3 to TRBJ2-1; TRBD2 aligns across 7 bases. With 5 bases clipped from V and 7 bases from J, the junction kept 11 bases outside the gene matches. CDR3 length equals 15 residues. The germline CDR1 and CDR2 sequences are MNHEY and SVGEGT. The CDR3 is CASSMGGVGLNEQFF. CDR3 sequence (DNA): TGTGCCAGCAGTATGGGGGGGGTCGGGTTAAATGAGCAGTTCTTC.

This clonotype was detected a few times. The J gene is TRBJ1-3, the V gene TRBV7-8; 11 bases agree with TRBD1. The J segment lost 1 base and the V segment lost 6 bases, leaving 5 bases of the junction unmatched. CDR3 length: 16 residues. Germline assignment: CDR1 SGHVS and CDR2 FQNEAQ. The CDR3 loop reads CASRKGQGASGNTIYF. Written as DNA, the CDR3 is TGTGCCAGCAGAAAAGGACAGGGGGCATCTGGAAACACCATATATTTT.

This clonotype was found a few times. V usage is TRBV10-3 and J usage is TRBJ1-6; D unclear. This CDR3 has 17 residues. Germline loops: CDR1 ENHRY, CDR2 SYGVKD. V was pared by 0 bases and J by 0 bases, with 9 bases between. CDR3 region: CAISESHPSSYNSPLHF. The DNA for the CDR3 is TGTGCCATCAGTGAGTCACACCCTAGCTCCTATAATTCACCCCTCCACTTT.